One and the same sample provided the 15 T cell receptor delta chains below, sequenced in a study of Vδ1+ human thymocytes. RNA was extracted from the cells and then reverse transcribed. The CDR3 regions were amplified by multiplex PCR from V-gene primers to a constant-region primer. TCRdb processed the multiplex PCR reads again with the CATT caller. The table includes some 54,000 delta-chain clones, roughly 15% detected once. These receptors' targets are unknown. General study findings and limits: Thymic TRG and TRD repertoires appeared highly polyclonal, with Gaussian CDR3 length distributions.

Sequencing input: Vdelta1+ gamma-delta thymocytes from the thymus. Described subset: FACS-sorted CD3+ TCRalphabeta- TCRVdelta1+ TCRVdelta2- thymocytes. These receptors originate from a boy in the first two years of life who had congenital heart surgery.

This clone was picked up a small number of times. The V and J genes are TRDV1 and TRDJ1; 13 nucleotides align to TRDD3. The V gene end was trimmed by 6 bases and the J gene end by 0 bases; junction bases not matched to a gene: 25. The CDR3 is 23 residues long. In germline, CDR1 is TSWWSYY, CDR2 QGS. The CDR3 DNA reads TGTGCTCTTGGTAGACGTCCTACCCCCGTACTGGGGGATACGCTCCTGTACACCGATAAACTCATCTTT. Translated, it gives CALGRRPTPVLGDTLLYTDKLIF.

This clone occurred a few times. The rearrangement uses TRDV2 and TRDJ3, with TRDD3 identical over 12 bases. The germline CDR1 and CDR2 sequences are GEAIGNYY and EKD. This CDR3 has 19 residues. Unmatched junction bases numbered 3, after V lost 1 base and J lost 0 bases. CDR3 region: CACDTTGGYSSWDTRQMFF. The CDR3 DNA is TGTGCCTGTGACACGACTGGGGGATACTCCTCCTGGGACACCCGACAGATGTTTTTC.

This clone was counted between two and nine times. The gene calls are TRDV1 and TRDJ1, with 13 bases lining up with TRDD3. This CDR3 is 22 amino acids long. V dropped 5 bases and J dropped 5; count of bases not matched to a gene: 26. Germline V gene sequence: CDR1 TSWWSYY, CDR2 QGS. CDR3 sequence reads: CALGNGAILGPDWGIRRDKLIF. CDR3 bases: TGTGCTCTTGGGAATGGGGCTATACTTGGCCCTGACTGGGGGATACGTAGGGATAAACTCATCTTT.

This clone was detected a few times. The chain employs TRDV1 and TRDJ1; 8 bases are shared with TRDD3. Trimming removed 0 bases from V and 1 base from J; junction bases left unmatched: 4. Germline values: CDR1 TSWWSYY, CDR2 QGS. CDR3 length equals 16 residues. The CDR3 reads CALGELGIRGTDKLIF. As DNA, the CDR3 is TGTGCTCTTGGGGAACTAGGGATACGCGGCACCGATAAACTCATCTTT.

This clone has a handful of counts. This chain joins TRAV29/DV5 and TRDJ1; the match to TRDD3 covers 10 bases. Trimming at V came to 2 bases and at J to 7 bases, leaving 20 bases not matched to a gene. The CDR3 sequence is 18 residues long. Germline CDR1 and CDR2: NSMFDY and ISSIKDK. CDR3 loop: CAARPSSSPLGDRVKLIF. CDR3 nucleotides: TGTGCAGCAAGGCCTTCCTCATCACCACTGGGGGATCGGGTTAAACTCATCTTT. The full variable domain, rest sourced from reference TRAV29/DV5 and TRDJ1, is DQQVKQNSPSLSVQEGRISILNCDYTNSMFDYFLWYKKYPAEGPTFLISISSIKDKNEDGRFTVFLNKSAKHLSLHIVPSQPGDSAVYFCAARPSSSPLGDRVKLIFGKGTRVTVEP.

This clone has a handful of counts. The V gene is TRDV1, the J gene TRDJ1; D ambiguous. Looked up from germline, CDR1 is TSWWSYY and CDR2 is QGS. V lost 0 bases and J lost 2, with 7 bases in between. This CDR3 has 14 residues. The CDR3 coding sequence is TGTGCTCTTGGGGAACTCCCCGGAACCGATAAACTCATCTTT. Amino acid sequence: CALGELPGTDKLIF.

This chain connects TRDV1 to TRDJ1, with 8 bases aligning to TRDD3. The CDR3 consists of 19 residues. Germline loops: CDR1 TSWWSYY, CDR2 QGS. After removal of 2 bases from V and 3 bases from J, the junction contained 17 bases not matched to a gene. CDR3 in amino acids: CALGEYRRDTRLKADKLIF. CDR3 DNA sequence: TGTGCTCTTGGGGAATATAGGAGGGATACGCGCCTTAAAGCCGATAAACTCATCTTT.

The chain joins TRDV1 to TRDJ1; 9 bases align to TRDD3. The CDR3 runs 15 residues. Germline CDR1 TSWWSYY, CDR2 QGS. Trimming at V came to 0 bases and at J to 1 base, leaving 0 bases not matched to a gene. This CDR3 is CALGELWGITDKLIF. CDR3 in DNA: TGTGCTCTTGGGGAACTCTGGGGGATCACCGATAAACTCATCTTT.

The rearrangement joins TRDV1 to TRDJ1; 12 nucleotides align to TRDD3. Germline CDR1 TSWWSYY, CDR2 QGS. The CDR3 loop spans 19 amino acids. With V trimmed by 0 bases and J by 9 bases, 17 bases remained unmatched. The CDR3, as DNA: TGTGCTCTTGGGGAACTAGTGGTTTTCCCCCCTGGGGGATACGAAGAACTCATCTTT. Translated: CALGELVVFPPGGYEELIF.

This clone was picked up a small number of times. This chain links TRDV1 with TRDJ1; D remains ambiguous. Looked up from germline, CDR1 is TSWWSYY and CDR2 is QGS. Trimming stripped 0 bases from V and 0 bases from J, with 11 bases between. The CDR3 runs to 16 residues. The CDR3 DNA sequence: TGTGCTCTTGGGGAACTGGGGTTGAGATACACCGATAAACTCATCTTT. Protein: CALGELGLRYTDKLIF.

V and J are TRDV2 and TRDJ1; 7 nucleotides line up with TRDD3. Looked up from germline, CDR1 is GEAIGNYY and CDR2 is EKD. V shed 2 bases, J shed 0 bases, and the junction held 14 bases outside the gene matches. There are 18 residues in the CDR3. The CDR3 region has the DNA TGTGCCTGTGACAACGCGTTAAACTACTGGGGCCACACCGATAAACTCATCTTT. Translated: CACDNALNYWGHTDKLIF.

The table lists this clone with a few counts. V usage is TRDV1 and J usage is TRDJ1; 12 nucleotides match TRDD3. The V segment lost 7 bases and the J segment 2 bases; nucleotides outside the gene matches: 8. The CDR3 contains 16 residues. In germline, CDR1 is TSWWSYY, CDR2 QGS. CDR3 amino acids: CALAPAGGYATDKLIF. Written as DNA, the CDR3 is TGTGCTCTTGCTCCTGCTGGGGGATACGCGACCGATAAACTCATCTTT.

There are a few counts of this clone. This chain connects TRDV1 to TRDJ1; 9 positions match TRDD3. Germline V gene lookup returns CDR1 TSWWSYY and CDR2 QGS. The junction had 18 bases not matched to a gene; V was cut back by 1 base and J by 6 bases. This CDR3 is built from 19 residues. In nucleotides, the CDR3 is TGTGCTCTTGGGGAACCGTCTACGCTGGGGGATTTGTATGGCAATAAACTCATCTTT. As protein: CALGEPSTLGDLYGNKLIF.

This clone was seen more than once but under ten times. The chain carries TRDV1 and TRDJ1; 9 bases match TRDD3. The V gene's germline CDR1 is TSWWSYY and CDR2 QGS. This CDR3 has 18 amino acids. V was clipped by 2 bases and J by 3 bases; unmatched bases: 13. CDR3 nucleotide sequence: TGTGCTCTTGGGGAAAAGGTCCTCTGGGGATACGAAGCCGATAAACTCATCTTT. Amino acid sequence: CALGEKVLWGYEADKLIF.

The rearrangement uses TRDV1 and TRDJ1; 8 bases agree with TRDD2. V shed 2 bases, J shed 0 bases, and the junction held 23 bases outside the gene matches. The CDR3 spans 22 residues. Germline assignment: CDR1 TSWWSYY and CDR2 QGS. For the CDR3, the DNA is TGTGCTCTTGGGGAATTTAACCTTCCTAATCTTCGAATACGCAGGTACACCGATAAACTCATCTTT. It yields the protein CALGEFNLPNLRIRRYTDKLIF.